This T cell receptor beta chain was obtained from a study of shared clonotypes between healthy human individuals. Turning to the study itself: The plates for each donor numbered three CD4 naive, three CD4 memory, two CD8 naive and one CD8 memory.

Sequenced by immunoSEQ multiplex PCR; TCRdb stores in-frame clones only, minus some. The sample records approximately 2.3 million clones, approximately 95% being singletons. The receptor comes from a man between 18 and 35 years old in good health. Some clones in this sample may be carry-over from other donors' samples. The material sequenced was naive CD4+ T cells from PBMCs. Indicated subset: CD45RA+ positively selected.

The CDR3 coding sequence is TGTGCCAGCAGCTTAGATCGAGGACCTTACTATGGCTACACCTTC. It encodes CASSLDRGPYYGYTF. J is TRBJ1-2 and V is TRBV7-2; D is undetermined. CDR1 and CDR2 from the germline V gene are SGHTA and FQGNSA. The CDR3 has 15 residues. Trimming stripped 1 base from V and 3 bases from J, with 12 bases between.